Below are 3 T cell receptor beta chains sequenced from a single sample in a study of blood T cell repertoires in COVID-19. Profiling relied on immunoSEQ multiplex PCR, and the TCRdb table lists in-frame clones only, not all of them. The sample carries approximately 210,000 clones, about 83% recorded once. The sample taken for sequencing was peripheral blood. The receptor source for this set is a woman in her forties with active or convalescent COVID-19.

This clone was recorded a few times. The chain joins TRBV21-1 to TRBJ2-1; the tabulated D call, TRBD2, remains unverified against the DNA. TRBV21-1 is flagged as a pseudogene. There are 17 residues in the CDR3. CDR3 sequence: CASSRKPGLPFDNEQFF. The CDR3 DNA sequence: TGTGCCAGCAGCCGAAAGCCTGGACTACCATTCGACAATGAGCAGTTCTTC.

Only one count was recorded for this clone. This sequence joins TRBV24-1 and TRBJ2-1; 9 nucleotides match TRBD2. In germline, CDR1 is KGHDR, CDR2 SFDVKD. The CDR3 spans 16 residues. The junction had 8 bases not matched to a gene; V was cut back by 2 bases and J by 7 bases. The CDR3 spells CATSDSTSGRGNEQFF. CDR3 nucleotides: TGTGCCACCAGTGATTCGACTAGCGGAAGGGGGAATGAGCAGTTCTTC.

The rearrangement links TRBV10-3 to TRBJ2-7; 7 bases match TRBD1. With V trimmed by 5 bases and J by 6 bases, 13 bases remained unmatched. Per the germline V gene, CDR1 is ENHRY and CDR2 is SYGVKD. The CDR3 contains 15 residues. The CDR3 spells CAISLIPGQSPEQYF. The CDR3, as DNA: TGTGCCATCAGTCTGATACCGGGACAGTCCCCCGAGCAGTACTTC.